This T cell receptor (beta chain) is drawn from a study of blood T cell repertoires in COVID-19. This table comes from immunoSEQ multiplex PCR, and its TCRdb copy is limited to in-frame clones, with some not included. The sample consists of about 170,000 clones, about 86% of them appearing once. Germline V CDR1 and CDR2: MNHEY, SVGAGI. This CDR3 is built from 14 residues. Trimming at V came to 6 bases and at J to 4 bases, leaving 6 bases not matched to a gene. Sequenced sample: peripheral blood. The chain employs TRBV6-5 and TRBJ1-2, with 9 bases lining up with TRBD1. The sequence derives from a man aged 65 to 85 with active or convalescent COVID-19. The CDR3 loop reads CASSTTGGVYGYTF. The DNA of the CDR3 is TGTGCCAGCAGCACGACAGGGGGTGTCTATGGCTACACCTTC.